Listed below are T cell receptor beta chains from one sample, sequenced in a study of blood T cell repertoires in COVID-19. TCRdb's table, derived via immunoSEQ multiplex PCR, lists solely in-frame clones and lacks some. The sample has approximately 100,000 clones, roughly 82% seen once. The sample taken for sequencing was peripheral blood. The receptors were gathered from a man in his 60s with acute or convalescent COVID-19. The CDR3 runs from the conserved cysteine through the conserved F or W. D genes are given only for firm matches. Some rows mark clone size as missing; the rest say once, few, many or name a class of expanded clone.

J: TRBJ1-4
size: once
V: TRBV5-1
D: TRBD1
DNA: TGCGCCAGCAGCTTTGGCCAGGGGGCTGAAAAACTGTTTTTT
CDR3: CASSFGQGAEKLFF

J: TRBJ2-7
size: once
V: TRBV6-1
D: -
DNA: TGTGCCAGCAGTGACAGCGGCCACAGAGACGAGCAGTACTTC
CDR3: CASSDSGHRDEQYF

J: TRBJ2-1
size: -
V: TRBV7-7
D: -
DNA: TGTGCTAGCAGCTCAGCCCCTAGCTTTGGTGAGCAGTTCTTC
CDR3: CASSSAPSFGEQFF

J: TRBJ2-1
size: -
V: TRBV7-8
D: TRBD2
DNA: TGTGCCAGCAGCATTACTGGACTAGCGGGACCGGATGAGCAGTTCTTC
CDR3: CASSITGLAGPDEQFF

J: TRBJ2-7
size: -
V: TRBV29-1
D: TRBD1
DNA: TGCAGCGTTGATGAGGGGGACAGGGGAAATTGGCAGTACTTC
CDR3: CSVDEGDRGNWQYF

J: TRBJ2-2
size: -
V: TRBV3-1/TRBV3-2
D: -
DNA: TGTGCCAGCAGCTACCGGGACGGGGAGCTGTTTTTT
CDR3: CASSYRDGELFF

J: TRBJ1-2
size: -
V: TRBV24-1
D: -
DNA: TGTGCCACCAGTGATTTGCGCTCCCAGACAGTCTATGGCTACACCTTC
CDR3: CATSDLRSQTVYGYTF

J: TRBJ2-1
size: -
V: TRBV7-3
D: -
DNA: TGTGCCAGCAGCTTACTGGGGCAGCCTATGGATGAGCAGTTCTTC
CDR3: CASSLLGQPMDEQFF

J: TRBJ1-1
size: -
V: TRBV11-3
D: -
DNA: TGTGCCAGCAGCCAAATGGTGGACACCGAAGCTTTCTTT
CDR3: CASSQMVDTEAFF

J: TRBJ2-1
size: -
V: TRBV11-2
D: -
DNA: TGTGCCAGCAGCCGAACCGGGACAAACTCCTACAATGAGCAGTTCTTC
CDR3: CASSRTGTNSYNEQFF

J: TRBJ1-1
size: -
V: TRBV18
D: TRBD1
DNA: TGTGCCAGCTCAGAGGGACAGGGGGGTACTGAAGCTTTCTTT
CDR3: CASSEGQGGTEAFF

J: TRBJ1-5
size: -
V: TRBV5-8
D: -
DNA: TGTGCCAGCAGCCCGCGACAGTACTCTAGCAATCAGCCCCAGCATTTT
CDR3: CASSPRQYSSNQPQHF

J: TRBJ2-2
size: -
V: TRBV7-2
D: TRBD1
DNA: TGTGCCAGCAGCGCTACAGGGGGCACCGGGGAGCTGTTTTTT
CDR3: CASSATGGTGELFF

J: TRBJ2-1
size: once
V: TRBV4-2
D: TRBD2
DNA: TGTGCCAGCAGCCAAGATTGGGTCCCTAGCGGGGCCTACAATGAGCAGTTCTTC
CDR3: CASSQDWVPSGAYNEQFF

J: TRBJ1-1
size: few
V: TRBV6-5
D: -
DNA: TGTGCCAGCTACCCATATTCCCGGGGGGCGGCTGAAGCTTTCTTT
CDR3: CASYPYSRGAAEAFF

J: TRBJ2-7
size: -
V: TRBV5-5
D: TRBD1
DNA: TGTGCCAGCAGCTTGGGTTACCGGGACAGGGACGAGCAGTACTTC
CDR3: CASSLGYRDRDEQYF

J: TRBJ2-1
size: -
V: TRBV9
D: TRBD2
DNA: TGTGCCAGCAGCGTAGCTACGTCTAGCGGGAGTAGCTCCTACAATGAGCAGTTCTTC
CDR3: CASSVATSSGSSSYNEQFF

J: TRBJ2-5
size: -
V: TRBV2
D: TRBD1
DNA: TGTGCCAGCAGTGCACAGGGGAATTATCAAGAGACCCAGTACTTC
CDR3: CASSAQGNYQETQYF

J: TRBJ2-7
size: -
V: TRBV18
D: -
DNA: TGTGCCAGCTCCCCGCCAGGGGACCACGAGCAGTACTTC
CDR3: CASSPPGDHEQYF

J: TRBJ2-6
size: -
V: TRBV3-1/TRBV3-2
D: -
DNA: TGTGCCAGCAGCCAATACACCTCTGGGGCCAACGTCCTGACTTTC
CDR3: CASSQYTSGANVLTF

J: TRBJ1-1
size: -
V: TRBV5-1
D: TRBD1
DNA: TGCGCCAGCAGCTTGGCGTTACAGGGACAGATGAACACTGAAGCTTTCTTT
CDR3: CASSLALQGQMNTEAFF

J: TRBJ2-7
size: once
V: TRBV21-1
D: -
DNA: TGTGCCAGCAGCAGAGACCTCATCCAGGGGGCCGCCTACGAGCAGTACTTC
CDR3: CASSRDLIQGAAYEQYF

J: TRBJ2-1
size: few
V: TRBV29-1
D: -
DNA: TGCAGCATTAGCATCAATGAGCAGTTCTTC
CDR3: CSISINEQFF

J: TRBJ1-2
size: -
V: TRBV6-5
D: -
DNA: TGTGCCACCCAGAACAGGAGAGCAACTAACTATGGCTACACCTTC
CDR3: CATQNRRATNYGYTF

J: TRBJ1-1
size: -
V: TRBV5-4
D: -
DNA: TGTGCCAGCAGCTTGGCCATGGCCAGTCTGAACACTGAAGCTTTCTTT
CDR3: CASSLAMASLNTEAFF

J: TRBJ1-3
size: few
V: TRBV3-1/TRBV3-2
D: TRBD1
DNA: TGTGCCAGCAGCCAAAGGACAGGGGGGAATGGAAACACCATATATTTT
CDR3: CASSQRTGGNGNTIYF

J: TRBJ1-1
size: once
V: TRBV5-1
D: TRBD1
DNA: TGCGCCAGCAGCTCGACAGGGACCTCCACTGAAGCTTTCTTT
CDR3: CASSSTGTSTEAFF

J: TRBJ2-2
size: -
V: TRBV9
D: -
DNA: TGTGCCAGCAGCTCAGACACCGGGGAGCTGTTTTTT
CDR3: CASSSDTGELFF

J: TRBJ1-5
size: once
V: TRBV20-1
D: -
DNA: TGCAGTGCTAGTACGGGGGGCAATCAGCCCCAGCATTTT
CDR3: CSASTGGNQPQHF

J: TRBJ2-1
size: -
V: TRBV3-1/TRBV3-2
D: -
DNA: TGTGCCAGCAGTCAAGATCTGGCTGGTAGGGGGGGGTATGAGCAGTTCTTC
CDR3: CASSQDLAGRGGYEQFF

J: TRBJ2-1
size: -
V: TRBV9
D: -
DNA: TGTGCCAGCAGCGTATGGGAGGACTCCTACAATGAGCAGTTCTTC
CDR3: CASSVWEDSYNEQFF

J: TRBJ1-5
size: -
V: TRBV2
D: TRBD1
DNA: TGTGCCAGCAGGTTCCAGGGGGGCCAGCCCCAGCATTTT
CDR3: CASRFQGGQPQHF

J: TRBJ1-3
size: -
V: TRBV7-3
D: -
DNA: TGTGCCAGCAGCTCCTCAGGGGCTGGAAACACCATATATTTT
CDR3: CASSSSGAGNTIYF